This T cell receptor (beta chain) appears in the sequencing data of a study of blood T cell repertoires in COVID-19. Per the original data handling: Reference gene primers were amplified, and this amplification served to estimate nucleated cell counts. Using immunoSEQ multiplex PCR, the repertoire was profiled, and TCRdb retains in-frame clones only, with some absent. The DNA was the basis for D and trimming; V, J and clone size are from that table. The sample lists 120,000 to 150,000 clones; around four fifths were seen once. V lost 4 bases to trimming and J lost 6 bases; unmatched junction nucleotides: 11. Germline CDR1 and CDR2: MNHNS and SASEGT. The CDR3 extends over 16 amino acids.

This chain connects TRBV6-1 to TRBJ2-7; the match to TRBD2 covers 11 bases. The clonotype was recovered from a woman in her forties who had recovered from COVID-19. Source material: PBMCs or T cells enriched from blood (not recorded which). CDR3 protein: CASSVGLAATTSEQYF. CDR3 DNA: TGTGCCAGCAGTGTGGGACTAGCGGCAACTACGAGCGAGCAGTACTTC.